One and the same sample provided the 9 T cell receptor beta chains below, sequenced in a study of T-cell reconstitution after alpha-beta-depleted transplantation in children. The TCRbeta library was prepared with unique molecular identifiers. TCRdb passed the PCR reads through MiXCR, listing each CDR3 protein once. This table has 490,000 or so distinct CDR3 sequences, around 12% appearing once. The starting material was PBMCs from the stem cell graft donor, obtained from the stem cell graft. All receptors derive from a human donor who donated a stem cell graft to a child with combined immunodeficiency.

DNA of the CDR3: TGTGCCTGGGCCGCCGTGGACAGGCGATCCTACAATGAGCAGTTCTTC. Translated, it gives CAWAAVDRRSYNEQFF. This chain connects TRBV30 to TRBJ2-1; 7 bases are a match to TRBD1. J gave up 1 base and V 5 bases, and 11 bases lay outside the gene matches. Germline assignment: CDR1 GTSNPN and CDR2 SVGIG (reference sequence). The CDR3 covers 16 residues. The full variable domain, completed using reference TRBV30 and TRBJ2-1, is SQTIHQWPATLVQPVGSPLSLECTVEGTSNPNLYWYRQAAGRGLQLLFYSVGIGQISSEVPQNLSASRPQDRQFILSSKKLLLSDSGFYLCAWAAVDRRSYNEQFFGPGTRLTVL.

V gene TRBV4-2 combines with J gene TRBJ2-5; D is unclear. Trimming pared 1 base from V and 2 bases from J, leaving 8 bases between. Germline assignment: CDR1 LGHNA and CDR2 YNFKEQ. This CDR3 has 14 amino acids. CDR3 residues: CASSQVAPQETQYF. The CDR3 region has the DNA TGTGCCAGCAGCCAAGTCGCTCCGCAAGAGACCCAGTACTTC.

This clonotype has a handful of counts. This sequence joins TRBV18 and TRBJ2-7; the D gene is possibly TRBD1 (5 bases). The germline V gene has CDR1 KGHSH and CDR2 LQKENI. CDR3 length: 15 amino acids. Trimming took 0 bases from V and 2 from J, leaving 11 bases between them. CDR3 sequence: CASSPPLRQPYEQYF. CDR3 nucleotide sequence: TGTGCCAGCTCACCACCGTTAAGACAGCCCTACGAGCAGTACTTC.

The V gene is TRBV28, the J gene TRBJ2-1; 8 positions agree with TRBD2. The CDR3 covers 15 residues. Germline CDR1 MDHEN, CDR2 SYDVKM. Losses at the gene ends were 5 bases for V and 9 bases for J; bases not matched to a gene: 12. CDR3 sequence: CASSKRGLPGAEQFF. CDR3 DNA: TGTGCCAGCAGTAAGCGGGGGCTCCCCGGTGCTGAGCAGTTCTTC.

This clonotype was observed a few times. The J gene is TRBJ2-7, the V gene TRBV6-1, with TRBD1 identical over 10 bases. This CDR3 contains 15 residues. V trimming: 5 bases; J trimming: 7 bases; junction bases outside the gene matches: 11. CDR1 and CDR2 from the germline V gene are MNHNS and SASEGT. The CDR3 DNA is TGTGCCAGCAGTCCTATCCGGGACAGGGGTCGGGAGCAGTACTTC. This translates into CASSPIRDRGREQYF.

V usage is TRBV5-1 and J usage is TRBJ2-7; D is unresolved. V was clipped by 0 bases and J by 2 bases, with 9 bases between them. This CDR3 has 14 residues. Germline lookup yields CDR1 SGHRS and CDR2 YFSETQ. The CDR3 here is CASSLEPLTYEQYF. DNA of the CDR3: TGCGCCAGCAGCTTGGAACCGCTCACCTACGAGCAGTACTTC.

By share, this clonotype counts as medium-sized. The chain employs TRBV29-1 and TRBJ2-5; D remains unclear. Trimming removed 4 bases from V and 2 bases from J, with 8 bases in between. Germline V gives CDR1 SQVTM, CDR2 ANQGSEA. This CDR3 comprises 12 residues. DNA for the CDR3: TGCAGCGTTGTAGTGCAGCAAGAGACCCAGTACTTC. Its translation: CSVVVQQETQYF.

Many counts were recorded for this clonotype. The gene calls are TRBV6-5 and TRBJ2-7; possible D gene TRBD1, 6 bases. V shed 2 bases and J shed 3 bases, with 14 bases lying between them. The germline CDR1 and CDR2 sequences are MNHEY and SVGAGI. The CDR3 spans 15 residues. The CDR3, as DNA: TGTGCCAGCAGTTACGAGACAGGATCCTTCTACGAGCAGTACTTC. It encodes CASSYETGSFYEQYF.

This clonotype showed up just a few times. This sequence joins TRBV5-6 and TRBJ2-1; no clear D. CDR3 length equals 13 residues. CDR1 SGHDT and CDR2 YYEEEE come from the germline V gene. V was pared by 2 bases and J by 5 bases, with 8 bases between. The CDR3: CASSFSTNNEQFF. In nucleotides, the CDR3 is TGTGCCAGCAGCTTCAGCACCAACAATGAGCAGTTCTTC.